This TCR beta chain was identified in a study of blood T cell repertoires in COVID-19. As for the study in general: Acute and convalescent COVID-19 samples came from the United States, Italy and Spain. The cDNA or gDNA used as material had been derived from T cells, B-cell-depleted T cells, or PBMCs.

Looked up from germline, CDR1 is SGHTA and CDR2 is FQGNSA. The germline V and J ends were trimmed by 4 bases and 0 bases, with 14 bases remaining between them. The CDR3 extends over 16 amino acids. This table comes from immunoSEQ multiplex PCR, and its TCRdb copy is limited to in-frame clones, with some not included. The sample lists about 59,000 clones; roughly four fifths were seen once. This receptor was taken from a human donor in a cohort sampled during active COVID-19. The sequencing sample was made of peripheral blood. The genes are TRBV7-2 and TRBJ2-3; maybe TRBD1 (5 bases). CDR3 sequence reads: CASSSDGQPSTDTQYF. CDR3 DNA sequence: TGTGCCAGCAGCTCGGACGGACAACCTAGCACAGATACGCAGTATTTT.